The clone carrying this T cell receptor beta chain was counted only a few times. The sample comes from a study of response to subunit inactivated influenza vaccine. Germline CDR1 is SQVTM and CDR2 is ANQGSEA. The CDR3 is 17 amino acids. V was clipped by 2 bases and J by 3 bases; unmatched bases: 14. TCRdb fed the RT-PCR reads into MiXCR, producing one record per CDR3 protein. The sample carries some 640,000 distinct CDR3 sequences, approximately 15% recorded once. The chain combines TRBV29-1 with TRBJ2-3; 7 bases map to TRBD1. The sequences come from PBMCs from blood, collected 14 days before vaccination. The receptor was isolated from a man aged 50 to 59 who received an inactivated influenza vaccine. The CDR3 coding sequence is TGCAGCGTTGAACCACGCCGGGCAGGGGGTCTGACAGATACGCAGTATTTT. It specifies CSVEPRRAGGLTDTQYF.